This T cell receptor (beta chain) was found in a study of blood T cell repertoires in COVID-19. Study summary: PBMCs, B-cell-depleted T cells, or T cells were the source of the cDNA or gDNA that made up the material.

V lost 0 bases to trimming and J lost 0 bases, with 9 bases between them. The CDR3 runs to 15 residues. From germline, CDR1 is SGDLS and CDR2 YYNGEE. Per the original methods: The assay estimated nucleated cells by amplifying reference gene primers. Sequencing was performed with immunoSEQ multiplex PCR; in TCRdb, only in-frame clones are kept and a portion is missing. V and J calls and clone size are given by that table; D and trimming were obtained from the DNA. The sample includes about 50,000 clones, roughly 90% of them seen just once. This clone was seen only once. V gene TRBV9 combines with J gene TRBJ1-1; perhaps TRBD1 as D (5 bases). This clonotype was obtained from a woman older than 75 with acute or convalescent COVID-19. The sample consisted of peripheral blood. Here the CDR3 reads CASSVGGRMNTEAFF. Here the CDR3 DNA reads TGTGCCAGCAGCGTAGGGGGGAGGATGAACACTGAAGCTTTCTTT.